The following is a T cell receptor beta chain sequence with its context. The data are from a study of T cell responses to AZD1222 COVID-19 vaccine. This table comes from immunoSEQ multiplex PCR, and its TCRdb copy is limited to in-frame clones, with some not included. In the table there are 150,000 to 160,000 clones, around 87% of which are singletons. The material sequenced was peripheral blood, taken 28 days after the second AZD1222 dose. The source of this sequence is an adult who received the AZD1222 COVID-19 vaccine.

Written as DNA, the CDR3 is TGTGCCAGCAGCTCACGCACGGGATTAGGGGAGCTGTTTTTT. This gives the protein CASSSRTGLGELFF. The V gene is TRBV5-4, the J gene TRBJ2-2; the D gene is possibly TRBD2 (5 bases). The CDR3 is made up of 14 amino acids. V shed 3 bases and J shed 8 bases, with 14 bases lying between them. CDR1 and CDR2 from the germline V gene are SGHNT and YYREEE (reference sequence).